These T cell receptor beta chains were read from a single sample in a study of T cell responses to AZD1222 COVID-19 vaccine. Method: immunoSEQ multiplex PCR; TCRdb's copy keeps in-frame clones and lacks some. The data hold about 140,000 clones, with just over 90% observed a single time. The specimen was peripheral blood, collected on day 0 of AZD1222 vaccination. The source of these receptors is an adult in good health. Each CDR3 is given without its conserved first and last residue. The order of the fields is V gene, D gene, clone size, J gene, CDR3 protein. D genes are given only for firm matches. Clone size is shown for a subset of rows, as once, few, many or a class of expanded clone.

TRBV11-2,TRBD2,.,TRBJ2-1,ASSLGGGANEQF
TRBV5-5,TRBD2,.,TRBJ2-1,ASSLGSGRAPYNEQF
TRBV7-9,.,once,TRBJ2-1,ASSASGSSGNEQF
TRBV5-4,.,.,TRBJ2-2,ASSLEANTGELF
TRBV4-2,TRBD2,.,TRBJ2-2,ASSQDGLAGDTGELF
TRBV24-1,TRBD2,.,TRBJ2-3,ATSVAGPGDTQY
TRBV7-9,.,.,TRBJ1-5,ASSLATDSNQPQH
TRBV7-2,.,once,TRBJ2-7,ASSSLTGDYSYEQY
TRBV27,.,.,TRBJ1-5,ASAGLGNQPQH
TRBV29-1,.,.,TRBJ1-2,SVTPLGGNYGYT
TRBV29-1,.,.,TRBJ2-6,SVEGLGSNLGSGANVLT
TRBV5-6,TRBD1,.,TRBJ2-7,ASSSRTGPSYEQY